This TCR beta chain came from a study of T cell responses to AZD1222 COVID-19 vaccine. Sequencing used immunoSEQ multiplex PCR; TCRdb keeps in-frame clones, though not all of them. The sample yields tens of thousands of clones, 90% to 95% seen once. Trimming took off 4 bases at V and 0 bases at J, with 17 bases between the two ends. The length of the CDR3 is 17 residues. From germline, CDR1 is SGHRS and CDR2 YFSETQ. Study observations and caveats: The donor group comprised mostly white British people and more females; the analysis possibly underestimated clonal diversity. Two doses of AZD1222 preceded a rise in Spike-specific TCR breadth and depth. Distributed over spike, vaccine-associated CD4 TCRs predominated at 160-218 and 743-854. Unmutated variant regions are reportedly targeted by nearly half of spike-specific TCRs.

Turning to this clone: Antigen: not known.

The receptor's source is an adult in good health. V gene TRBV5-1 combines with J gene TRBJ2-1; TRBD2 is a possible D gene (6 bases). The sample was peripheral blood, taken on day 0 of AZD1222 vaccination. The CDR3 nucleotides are TGCGCCAGCAGCCCGGAGGGCGGGGCGAGCTCCTACAATGAGCAGTTCTTC. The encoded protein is CASSPEGGASSYNEQFF. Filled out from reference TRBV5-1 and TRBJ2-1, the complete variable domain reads KAGVTQTPRYLIKTRGQQVTLSCSPISGHRSVSWYQQTPGQGLQFLFEYFSETQRNKGNFPGRFSGRQFSNSRSEMNVSTLELGDSALYLCASSPEGGASSYNEQFFGPGTRLTVL.